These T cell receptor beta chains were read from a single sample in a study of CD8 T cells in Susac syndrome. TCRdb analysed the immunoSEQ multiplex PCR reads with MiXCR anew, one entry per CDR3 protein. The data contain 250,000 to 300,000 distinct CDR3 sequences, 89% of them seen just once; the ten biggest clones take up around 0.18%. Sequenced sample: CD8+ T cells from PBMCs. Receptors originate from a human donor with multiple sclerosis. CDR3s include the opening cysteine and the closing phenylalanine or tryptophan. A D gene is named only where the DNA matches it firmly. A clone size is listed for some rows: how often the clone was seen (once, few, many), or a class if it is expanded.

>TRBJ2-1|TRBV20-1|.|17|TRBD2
TGCAGTGCTAGAGACCAAGGACTAGCGGGAGGGTACAATGAGCAGTTCTTC
CSARDQGLAGGYNEQFF
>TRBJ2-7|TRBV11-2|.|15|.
TGTGCCAGCAGCTTCATTACGGGGGCCGGATACGAGCAGTACTTC
CASSFITGAGYEQYF
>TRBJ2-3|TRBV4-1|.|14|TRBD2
TGCGCCAGCAGCCACGGACTAGCAGCGGATACGCAGTATTTT
CASSHGLAADTQYF
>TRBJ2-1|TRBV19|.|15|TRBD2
TGTGCCAGTAGTATAACTAGCGGTCACTACAATGAGCAGTTCTTC
CASSITSGHYNEQFF
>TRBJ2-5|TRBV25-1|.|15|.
TGTGCCAGCAGTGAATACTCAGGGGCGCAAGAGACCCAGTACTTC
CASSEYSGAQETQYF
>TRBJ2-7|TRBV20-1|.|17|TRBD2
TGCAGTGCTAGAGATTTAGAGCAAGGACTAGCAACGTACGAGCAGTACTTC
CSARDLEQGLATYEQYF
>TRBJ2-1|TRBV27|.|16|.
TGTGCCAGCAGCACAATGTCGTTTTCAGTTTACAATGAGCAGTTCTTC
CASSTMSFSVYNEQFF
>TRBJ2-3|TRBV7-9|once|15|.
TGTGCCAGCAGCCTGATCCAGGGTCCACTTGGTACGCAGTATTTT
CASSLIQGPLGTQYF
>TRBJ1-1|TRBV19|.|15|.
TGTGCCAGTAGTATATTCTCCGGACGGATCACTGAAGCTTTCTTT
CASSIFSGRITEAFF
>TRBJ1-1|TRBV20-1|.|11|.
TGCAGTGCTAGGGGGGGGGCTGAAGCTTTCTTT
CSARGGAEAFF
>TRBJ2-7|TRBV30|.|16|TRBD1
TGTGCCTGGACGGGCAGGGGGCATTTGGAAACCTACGAGCAGTACTTC
CAWTGRGHLETYEQYF
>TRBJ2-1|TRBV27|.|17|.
TGTGCCAGCAGTTCCCGAGGGCCCGGGGGCGACCACAATGAGCAGTTCTTC
CASSSRGPGGDHNEQFF
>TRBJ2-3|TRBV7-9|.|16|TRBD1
TGTGCCAGCAGCTTGACACAGGGGGTTTGGACAGATACGCAGTATTTT
CASSLTQGVWTDTQYF
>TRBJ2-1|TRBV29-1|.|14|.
TGCAGCGTTGAAGAGGGACGAGGGTACAATGAGCAGTTCTTC
CSVEEGRGYNEQFF
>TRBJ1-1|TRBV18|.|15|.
TGTGCCAGCTCACCACCTTTCGGGGGAGAGGCTGAAGCTTTCTTT
CASSPPFGGEAEAFF